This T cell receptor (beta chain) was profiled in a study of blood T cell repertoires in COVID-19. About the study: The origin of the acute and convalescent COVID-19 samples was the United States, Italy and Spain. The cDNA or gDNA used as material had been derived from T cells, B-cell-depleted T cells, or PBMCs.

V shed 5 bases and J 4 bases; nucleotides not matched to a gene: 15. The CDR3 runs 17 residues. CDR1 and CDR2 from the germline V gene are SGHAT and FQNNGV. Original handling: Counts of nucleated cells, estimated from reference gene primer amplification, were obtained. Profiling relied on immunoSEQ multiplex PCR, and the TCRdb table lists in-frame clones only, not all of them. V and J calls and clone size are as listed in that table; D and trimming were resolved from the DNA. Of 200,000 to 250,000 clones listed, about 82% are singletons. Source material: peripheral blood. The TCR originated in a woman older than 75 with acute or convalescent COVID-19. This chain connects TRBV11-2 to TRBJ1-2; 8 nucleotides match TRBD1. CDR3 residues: CASSLPGGQAMSYGYTF. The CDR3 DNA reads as TGTGCCAGCAGCCTCCCCGGGGGACAGGCAATGTCCTATGGCTACACCTTC. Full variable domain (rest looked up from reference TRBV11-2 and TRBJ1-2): EAGVAQSPRYKIIEKRQSVAFWCNPISGHATLYWYQQILGQGPKLLIQFQNNGVVDDSQLPKDRFSAERLKGVDSTLKIQPAKLEDSAVYLCASSLPGGQAMSYGYTFGSGTRLTVV.